A single sample is the source of the 24 T cell receptor beta chains below, sequenced in a study of cytomegalovirus exposure and HLA in healthy donors (TCRdb year 2017). Library generation was performed with the immunoSEQ multiplex PCR assay. For the multiplex PCR, a mixture combining 60 forward primers for TCR Vbeta segments and 13 reverse primers for TCR Jbeta segments was used. TCRdb retrieved this table from immuneACCESS and kept in-frame rearrangements only. Not all clones are present; in checked studies, unresolved V genes account for under half, and no reason is known for the remainder. The table for this sample lists around 75,000 clones; 78% of them were counted only once. Of the sample, around 3.5% is held by the ten largest clones. Sequences were obtained from PBMCs. The receptors were gathered from a man aged 40-55 years in good health and CMV-seronegative.

This chain links TRBV15 with TRBJ2-1, with 9 bases fitting TRBD2. Trimming cost V 8 bases and J 7 bases; bases outside gene matches: 9. Looked up from germline, CDR1 is LNHNV and CDR2 is YYDKDF (reference sequence). The CDR3 extends over 14 amino acids. CDR3 sequence reads: CATLALAGTNEQFF. CDR3 DNA sequence: TGTGCCACCTTAGCACTAGCGGGTACTAATGAGCAGTTCTTC.

The count of this clone is one. The J gene is TRBJ2-1, the V gene TRBV18; TRBD2 might be the D (5 bases). There are 15 residues in the CDR3. Germline V gene lookup returns CDR1 KGHSH and CDR2 LQKENI. The germline V and J ends were trimmed by 0 bases and 12 bases, with 18 bases remaining between them. The CDR3 coding sequence is TGTGCCAGCTCACCACCGGGAGAGGGTTTTCGCTGGCAGTTCTTC. Amino acids: CASSPPGEGFRWQFF.

V is TRBV6-5 and J is TRBJ1-3; TRBD1 agrees at 7 bases. Germline CDR1 MNHEY, CDR2 SVGAGI. This CDR3 has 13 residues. J lost 1 base, V lost 7 bases, and 1 base had no gene match. CDR3 sequence reads: CASTGQSGNTIYF. The CDR3 nucleotides are TGTGCCAGCACGGGACAGTCTGGAAACACCATATATTTT.

This chain links TRBV6-5 with TRBJ2-7; 12 nucleotides agree with TRBD2. The V gene's germline CDR1 is MNHEY and CDR2 SVGAGI. V was clipped by 6 bases and J by 3 bases; unmatched bases: 6. The CDR3 has 15 residues. CDR3 region: CASSPGLAGFYEQYF. The CDR3 coding sequence is TGTGCCAGCAGCCCGGGACTAGCGGGCTTCTACGAGCAGTACTTC.

The rearrangement joins TRBV5-6 to TRBJ2-5; the D is unclear. Trimming cost V 2 bases and J 4 bases, with 9 bases left between them. The CDR3 covers 13 residues. Germline V gives CDR1 SGHDT, CDR2 YYEEEE. The CDR3 sequence is CASSLPVRETQYF. CDR3 nucleotide sequence: TGTGCCAGCAGCTTACCGGTTCGAGAGACCCAGTACTTC.

V is TRBV6-1 and J is TRBJ2-7; maybe TRBD2 (5 bases). CDR3 size: 13 residues. Trimming stripped 6 bases from V and 5 bases from J, with 14 bases between. Germline CDR1 MNHNS, CDR2 SASEGT. CDR3 residues: CASRLGGFDEQYF. The CDR3 DNA reads TGTGCCAGCAGGTTGGGCGGGTTCGACGAGCAGTACTTC.

V is TRBV30 and J is TRBJ1-6, with D unresolved. Germline V lookup: CDR1 GTSNPN, CDR2 SVGIG (reference sequence). V shed 2 bases and J shed 8 bases, with 10 bases lying between them. The CDR3 consists of 13 residues. Here the CDR3 reads CAWSPLLDSPLHF. The CDR3, as DNA: TGTGCCTGGAGTCCCCTCCTCGATTCACCCCTCCACTTT.

A single count supports this clone. This chain uses TRBV4-1 with TRBJ2-1; maybe TRBD1 (5 bases). Trimming stripped 1 base from V and 4 bases from J, with 14 bases between. Germline-derived CDR1 and CDR2 are MGHRA and YSYEKL. The CDR3 has 16 residues. CDR3 sequence (DNA): TGCGCCAGCAGCCAAGGAAGGGGTCCACCATACAATGAGCAGTTCTTC. Its translation is CASSQGRGPPYNEQFF.

V and J are TRBV18 and TRBJ1-1; D remains unclear. Looked up from germline, CDR1 is KGHSH and CDR2 is LQKENI. Trimming cost V 3 bases and J 7 bases, with 12 bases left between them. CDR3 length: 13 amino acids. CDR3 in DNA: TGTGCCAGCTCACCTTCCGAGGCAATTGAAGCTTTCTTT. Residues: CASSPSEAIEAFF.

This chain joins TRBV4-1 and TRBJ1-2, with TRBD1 as a possible D gene (5 bases). Germline V lookup: CDR1 MGHRA, CDR2 YSYEKL. V lost 3 bases, J lost 0 bases, and 11 bases lay in between. The CDR3 is 15 residues long. Here the CDR3 reads CASSHREVPNYGYTF. CDR3 bases: TGCGCCAGCAGCCACAGGGAGGTCCCTAACTATGGCTACACCTTC.

The rearrangement joins TRBV30 to TRBJ1-4; 9 nucleotides line up with TRBD1. V was pared by 2 bases and J by 2 bases, with 3 bases of the junction left unmatched. This CDR3 has 15 amino acids. CDR1 is GTSNPN and CDR2 is SVGIG in the germline V gene (reference sequence). The CDR3 bases are TGTGCCTGGAGTTTCGGACAGGGGACTAATGAAAAACTGTTTTTT. This translates into CAWSFGQGTNEKLFF.

The chain carries TRBV6-6 and TRBJ1-1, with D unclear. Germline lookup yields CDR1 MNHNY and CDR2 SVGAGI (reference sequence). V was trimmed by 4 bases and J by 1 base, leaving 10 bases between them. The CDR3 loop spans 14 amino acids. Here the CDR3 DNA reads TGTGCCAGCAGTTCCACAGTTCCGAACACTGAAGCTTTCTTT. Protein sequence: CASSSTVPNTEAFF.

This rearrangement joins TRBV9 to TRBJ2-1; 9 positions agree with TRBD2. The CDR3 contains 15 residues. The ends lost 3 bases at V and 3 bases at J; junction bases unmatched: 4. Germline V gene lookup returns CDR1 SGDLS and CDR2 YYNGEE. The CDR3 is CASSAGTSIYNEQFF. The CDR3 DNA is TGTGCCAGCAGCGCCGGGACTAGCATCTACAATGAGCAGTTCTTC.

The genes are TRBV19 and TRBJ1-1; 8 nucleotides align to TRBD1. The CDR3 extends over 13 amino acids. CDR1 and CDR2 from the germline V gene are LNHDA and SQIVND (reference sequence). Germline trimming cut 10 bases from V and 0 bases from J; bases unmatched to any gene: 4. CDR3 loop: CATTTGVNTEAFF. CDR3 nucleotide sequence: TGTGCCACTACGACAGGGGTGAACACTGAAGCTTTCTTT.

The chain is built from TRBV29-1 and TRBJ1-2; D is unresolved. The CDR3 consists of 14 residues. Per the germline V gene, CDR1 is SQVTM and CDR2 is ANQGSEA. Trimming pared 7 bases from V and 4 bases from J, leaving 19 bases between. The CDR3, as DNA: TGCAGCGCCGAAAGGCGGGATGGTGGCTATGGCTACACCTTC. This encodes CSAERRDGGYGYTF.

The chain recombines TRBV9 with TRBJ2-1; D is unresolved. V lost 0 bases, J lost 6 bases, and 10 bases lay in between. The germline V gene has CDR1 SGDLS and CDR2 YYNGEE. The CDR3 is 14 amino acids. As DNA, the CDR3 is TGTGCCAGCAGCGTAGCGGTACCTTTCAATGAGCAGTTCTTC. Its translation is CASSVAVPFNEQFF.

The chain links TRBV18 to TRBJ1-4, with 9 bases lining up with TRBD1. Germline CDR1 KGHSH, CDR2 LQKENI. CDR3 length equals 17 residues. The junction had 5 bases not matched to a gene; V was cut back by 3 bases and J by 0 bases. This CDR3 is CASSPAGTGTTNEKLFF. CDR3 bases: TGTGCCAGCTCACCTGCCGGGACAGGGACAACTAATGAAAAACTGTTTTTT.

Many counts were recorded for this clone. The V and J genes are TRBV7-9 and TRBJ1-1, with a tentative D call TRBD1 (5 bases). Germline V CDR1 and CDR2: SEHNR, FQNEAQ (reference sequence). Trimming stripped 6 bases from V and 1 base from J, with 15 bases between. CDR3 size: 15 residues. The CDR3 spells CASRSGLGWNTEAFF. The CDR3 region has the DNA TGTGCCAGCAGATCAGGGTTGGGTTGGAACACTGAAGCTTTCTTT.

This clone was observed a single time. The genes are TRBV28 and TRBJ2-1; D possibly corresponds to TRBD2 (6 bases). Germline V gene data show CDR1 as MDHEN and CDR2 as SYDVKM. The CDR3 spans 16 residues. Trimming left V 5 bases short and J 2 bases short, with 16 bases between. CDR3 nucleotides: TGTGCCAGCAGTCAATTTAGCGGAAGGGCCTACAATGAGCAGTTCTTC. Its protein product is CASSQFSGRAYNEQFF.

The chain recombines TRBV10-1 with TRBJ2-2; 10 bases fit TRBD1. V was pared by 5 bases and J by 3 bases, with 3 bases of the junction left unmatched. CDR1 is WNHNN, CDR2 SYGVQD, per germline (reference sequence). CDR3 length equals 15 residues. CDR3 residues: CASSKGQGYTGELFF. The CDR3 coding sequence is TGCGCCAGCAGTAAGGGACAGGGGTACACCGGGGAGCTGTTTTTT.

The V and J genes are TRBV27 and TRBJ2-5; 16 bases match TRBD2. Germline CDR1 and CDR2: MNHEY and SMNVEV (reference sequence). J gave up 11 bases and V 2 bases, and 5 bases lay outside the gene matches. The CDR3 extends over 15 amino acids. CDR3 sequence reads: CASSLGTSGGVPQYF. The CDR3 bases are TGTGCCAGCAGTTTAGGGACTAGCGGGGGGGTTCCTCAGTACTTC.

The chain uses TRBV7-9 and TRBJ2-3; 8 bases align to TRBD1. This CDR3 region has 15 residues. Germline values: CDR1 SEHNR, CDR2 FQNEAQ (reference sequence). V was clipped by 3 bases and J by 4 bases; unmatched bases: 6. Written as DNA, the CDR3 is TGTGCCAGCAGCTTTTTCAGGGGGCGGCCAGATACGCAGTATTTT. It codes for CASSFFRGRPDTQYF.

This clone was counted a few times. The chain uses TRBV6-6 and TRBJ1-3; TRBD1 might be the D (5 bases). CDR3 length: 15 amino acids. The V end was cut by 5 bases, the J end by 2 bases, with 13 bases between. Per germline, CDR1 MNHNY and CDR2 SVGAGI (reference sequence). CDR3: CASSGPGRAGNTIYF. The CDR3 bases are TGTGCCAGCAGTGGGCCCGGCAGGGCTGGAAACACCATATATTTT.

With respect to this clone: Other nucleotide sequences from this sample produce the same CDR3. The chain recombines TRBV18 with TRBJ1-2, with 10 nucleotides matching TRBD1. The CDR3 loop spans 13 amino acids. Germline assignment: CDR1 KGHSH and CDR2 LQKENI. Germline trimming cut 3 bases from V and 7 bases from J; bases unmatched to any gene: 2. The CDR3 bases are TGTGCCAGCTCACCCGGGACAGGGGTTGGCTACACCTTC. Translating gives CASSPGTGVGYTF.